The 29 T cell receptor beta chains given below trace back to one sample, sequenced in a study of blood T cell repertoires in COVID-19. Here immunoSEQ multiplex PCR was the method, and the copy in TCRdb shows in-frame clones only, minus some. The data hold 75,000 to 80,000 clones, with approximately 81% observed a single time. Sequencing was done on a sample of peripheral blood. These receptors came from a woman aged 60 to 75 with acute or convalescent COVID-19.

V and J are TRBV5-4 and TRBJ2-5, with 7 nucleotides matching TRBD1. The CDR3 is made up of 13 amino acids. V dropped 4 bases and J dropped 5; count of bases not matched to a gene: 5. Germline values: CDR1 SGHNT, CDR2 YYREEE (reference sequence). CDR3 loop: CASSTTGLETQYF. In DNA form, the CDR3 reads TGTGCCAGCAGCACGACAGGGCTGGAGACCCAGTACTTC. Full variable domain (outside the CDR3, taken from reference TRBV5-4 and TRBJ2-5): ETGVTQSPTHLIKTRGQQVTLRCSSQSGHNTVSWYQQALGQGPQFIFQYYREEENGRGNFPPRFSGLQFPNYSSELNVNALELDDSALYLCASSTTGLETQYFGPGTRLLVL.

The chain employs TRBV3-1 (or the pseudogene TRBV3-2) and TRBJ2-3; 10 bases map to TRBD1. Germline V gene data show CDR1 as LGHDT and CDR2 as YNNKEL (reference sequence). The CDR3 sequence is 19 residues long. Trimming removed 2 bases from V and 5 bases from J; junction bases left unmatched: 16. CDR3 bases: TGTGCCAGCAGCCAAACCGCGACCGGGACAGGGGCCGACGTAGATACGCAGTATTTT. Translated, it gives CASSQTATGTGADVDTQYF.

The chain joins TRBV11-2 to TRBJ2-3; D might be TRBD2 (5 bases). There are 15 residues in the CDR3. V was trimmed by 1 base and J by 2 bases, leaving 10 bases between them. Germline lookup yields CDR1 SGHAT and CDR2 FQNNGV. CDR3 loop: CASSLGGPPTDTQYF. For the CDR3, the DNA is TGTGCCAGCAGCTTAGGAGGGCCCCCCACAGATACGCAGTATTTT.

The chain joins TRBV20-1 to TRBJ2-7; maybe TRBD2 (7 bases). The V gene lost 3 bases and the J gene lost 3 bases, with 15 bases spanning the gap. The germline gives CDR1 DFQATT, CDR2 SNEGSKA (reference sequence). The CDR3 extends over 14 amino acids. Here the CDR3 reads CSASGGGGFYEQYF. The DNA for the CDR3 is TGCAGTGCTAGTGGAGGGGGGGGCTTCTACGAGCAGTACTTC.

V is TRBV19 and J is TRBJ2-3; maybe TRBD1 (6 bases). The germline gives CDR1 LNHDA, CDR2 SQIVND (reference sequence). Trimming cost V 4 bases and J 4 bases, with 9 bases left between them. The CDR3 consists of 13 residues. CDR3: CASSSRGPDTQYF. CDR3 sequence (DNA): TGTGCCAGTAGTAGCAGGGGCCCAGATACGCAGTATTTT. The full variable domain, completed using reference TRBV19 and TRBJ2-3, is DGGITQSPKYLFRKEGQNVTLSCEQNLNHDAMYWYRQDPGQGLRLIYYSQIVNDFQKGDIAEGYSVSREKKESFPLTVTSAQKNPTAFYLCASSSRGPDTQYFGPGTRLTVL.

Written as DNA, the CDR3 is TGCGCCAGCAGCTTGGGGGGACAGCCGGACACTGAAGCTTTCTTT. Translating it yields CASSLGGQPDTEAFF. The rearrangement joins TRBV5-1 to TRBJ1-1, with 7 bases lining up with TRBD1. This CDR3 is built from 15 residues. V lost 0 bases and J lost 3; bases outside the gene matches: 5. Looked up from germline, CDR1 is SGHRS and CDR2 is YFSETQ.

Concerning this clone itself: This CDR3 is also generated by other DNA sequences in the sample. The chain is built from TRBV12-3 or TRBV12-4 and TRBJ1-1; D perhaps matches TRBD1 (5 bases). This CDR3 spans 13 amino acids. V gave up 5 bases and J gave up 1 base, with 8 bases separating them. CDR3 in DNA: TGTGCCAGCAGTCTCCAGGGGAACACTGAAGCTTTCTTT. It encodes CASSLQGNTEAFF.

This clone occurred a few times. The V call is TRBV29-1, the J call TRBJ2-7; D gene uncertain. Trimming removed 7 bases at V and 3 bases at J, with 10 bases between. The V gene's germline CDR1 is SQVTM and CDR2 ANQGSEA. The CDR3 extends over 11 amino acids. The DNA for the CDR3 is TGCAGCGGCGGATCGTACTACGAGCAGTACTTC. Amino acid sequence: CSGGSYYEQYF.

Written as DNA, the CDR3 is TGTGCCAGCAGTTTATCAAGAGATATGAGTGAAGCTTTCTTT. Translation: CASSLSRDMSEAFF. V and J are TRBV27 and TRBJ1-1; no definite D call. Germline values: CDR1 MNHEY, CDR2 SMNVEV (reference sequence). CDR3 size: 14 residues. Trimming removed 0 bases from V and 7 bases from J, with 12 bases in between.

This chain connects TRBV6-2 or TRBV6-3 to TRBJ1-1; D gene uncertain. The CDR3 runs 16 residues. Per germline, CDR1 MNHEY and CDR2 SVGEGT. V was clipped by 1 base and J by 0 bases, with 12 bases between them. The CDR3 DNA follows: TGTGCCAGCAGTTACTTCAGGCTCTCAGTGAACACTGAAGCTTTCTTT. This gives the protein CASSYFRLSVNTEAFF.

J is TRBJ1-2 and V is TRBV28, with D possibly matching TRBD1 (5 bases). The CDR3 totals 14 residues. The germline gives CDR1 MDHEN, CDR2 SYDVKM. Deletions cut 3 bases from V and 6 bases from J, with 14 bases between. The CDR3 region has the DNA TGTGCCAGCAGTTTTGTGGCCAGGGAGGATGGCTACACCTTC. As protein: CASSFVAREDGYTF.

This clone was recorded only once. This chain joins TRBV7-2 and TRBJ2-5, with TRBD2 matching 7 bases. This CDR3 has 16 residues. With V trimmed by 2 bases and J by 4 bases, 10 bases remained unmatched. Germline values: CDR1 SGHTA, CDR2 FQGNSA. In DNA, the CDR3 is TGTGCCAGCAGCTTAACCCGGGGGGTCGGTCGAGAGACCCAGTACTTC. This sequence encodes CASSLTRGVGRETQYF.

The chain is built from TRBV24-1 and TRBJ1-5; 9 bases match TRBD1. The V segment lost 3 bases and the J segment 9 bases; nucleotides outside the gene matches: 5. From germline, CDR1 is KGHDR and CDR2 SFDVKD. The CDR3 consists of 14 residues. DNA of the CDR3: TGTGCCACCAGTGATGGACAGGGGCCACGGCCCCAGCATTTT. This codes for CATSDGQGPRPQHF.

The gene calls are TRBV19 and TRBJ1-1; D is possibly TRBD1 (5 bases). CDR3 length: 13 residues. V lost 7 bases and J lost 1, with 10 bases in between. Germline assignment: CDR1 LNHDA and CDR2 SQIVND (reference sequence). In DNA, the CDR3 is TGTGCCAGTATGGCAGGGTGGAACACTGAAGCTTTCTTT. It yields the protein CASMAGWNTEAFF. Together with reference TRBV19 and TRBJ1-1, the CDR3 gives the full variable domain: DGGITQSPKYLFRKEGQNVTLSCEQNLNHDAMYWYRQDPGQGLRLIYYSQIVNDFQKGDIAEGYSVSREKKESFPLTVTSAQKNPTAFYLCASMAGWNTEAFFGQGTRLTVV.

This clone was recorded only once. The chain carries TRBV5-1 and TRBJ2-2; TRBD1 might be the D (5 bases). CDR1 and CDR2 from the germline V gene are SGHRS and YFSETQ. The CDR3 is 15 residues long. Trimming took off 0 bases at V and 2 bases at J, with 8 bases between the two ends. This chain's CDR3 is CASSLGDRNTGELFF. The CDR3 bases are TGCGCCAGCAGCTTGGGCGACAGAAACACCGGGGAGCTGTTTTTT.

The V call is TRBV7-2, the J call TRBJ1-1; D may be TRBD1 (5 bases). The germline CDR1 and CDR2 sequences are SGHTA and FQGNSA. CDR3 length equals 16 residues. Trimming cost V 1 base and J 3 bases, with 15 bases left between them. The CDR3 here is CASSLGQGTIDTEAFF. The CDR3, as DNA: TGTGCCAGCAGCTTAGGGCAGGGAACGATTGACACTGAAGCTTTCTTT.

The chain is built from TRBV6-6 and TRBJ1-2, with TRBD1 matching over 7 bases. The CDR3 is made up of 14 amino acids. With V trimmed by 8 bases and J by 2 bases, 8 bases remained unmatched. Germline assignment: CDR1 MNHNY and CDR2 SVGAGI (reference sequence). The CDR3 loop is CASGDGQANYGYTF. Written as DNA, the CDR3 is TGTGCCAGCGGTGACGGACAGGCCAACTATGGCTACACCTTC.

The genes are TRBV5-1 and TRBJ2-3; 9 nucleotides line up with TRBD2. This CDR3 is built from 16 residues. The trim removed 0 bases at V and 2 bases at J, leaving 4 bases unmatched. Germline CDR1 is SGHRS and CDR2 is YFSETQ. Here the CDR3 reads CASSLGPSGDTDTQYF. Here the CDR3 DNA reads TGCGCCAGCAGCTTGGGGCCTAGCGGGGACACAGATACGCAGTATTTT.

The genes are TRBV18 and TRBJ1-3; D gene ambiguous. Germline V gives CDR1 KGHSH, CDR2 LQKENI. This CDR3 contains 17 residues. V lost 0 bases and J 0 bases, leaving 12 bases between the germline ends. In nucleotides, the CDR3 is TGTGCCAGCTCACCACCCCGGTTACCAAGCTCTGGAAACACCATATATTTT. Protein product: CASSPPRLPSSGNTIYF.

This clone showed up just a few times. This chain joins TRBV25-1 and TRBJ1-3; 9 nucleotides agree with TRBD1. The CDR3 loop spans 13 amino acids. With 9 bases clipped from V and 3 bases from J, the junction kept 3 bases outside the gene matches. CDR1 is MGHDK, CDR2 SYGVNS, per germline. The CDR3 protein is CASGTGHGNTIYF. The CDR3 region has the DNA TGTGCCAGTGGGACAGGGCATGGAAACACCATATATTTT.

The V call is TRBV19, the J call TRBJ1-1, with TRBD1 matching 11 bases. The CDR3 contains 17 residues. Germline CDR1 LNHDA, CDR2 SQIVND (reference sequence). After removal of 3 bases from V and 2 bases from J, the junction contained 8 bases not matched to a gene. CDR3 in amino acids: CASSIPDRGPRNTEAFF. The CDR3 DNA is TGTGCCAGTAGTATCCCGGACAGGGGGCCCCGAAACACTGAAGCTTTCTTT. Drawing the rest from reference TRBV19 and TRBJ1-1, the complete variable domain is DGGITQSPKYLFRKEGQNVTLSCEQNLNHDAMYWYRQDPGQGLRLIYYSQIVNDFQKGDIAEGYSVSREKKESFPLTVTSAQKNPTAFYLCASSIPDRGPRNTEAFFGQGTRLTVV.

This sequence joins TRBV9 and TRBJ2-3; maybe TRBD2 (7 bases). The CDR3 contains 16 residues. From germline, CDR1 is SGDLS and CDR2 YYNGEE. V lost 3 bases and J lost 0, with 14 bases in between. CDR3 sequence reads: CASSAGGISSTDTQYF. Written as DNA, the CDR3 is TGTGCCAGCAGCGCGGGGGGCATCTCTAGCACAGATACGCAGTATTTT.

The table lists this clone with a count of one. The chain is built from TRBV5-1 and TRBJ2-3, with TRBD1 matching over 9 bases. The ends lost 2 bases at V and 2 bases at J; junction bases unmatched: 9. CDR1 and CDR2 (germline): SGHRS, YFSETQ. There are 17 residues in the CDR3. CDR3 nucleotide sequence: TGCGCCAGCAGCTTAACACAGGGGGCAGATAACACAGATACGCAGTATTTT. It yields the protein CASSLTQGADNTDTQYF.

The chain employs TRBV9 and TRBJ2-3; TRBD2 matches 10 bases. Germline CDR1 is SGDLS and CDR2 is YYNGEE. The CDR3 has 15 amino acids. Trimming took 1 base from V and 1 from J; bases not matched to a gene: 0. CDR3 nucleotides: TGTGCCAGCAGCGTAACTAGCGGGGGCACAGATACGCAGTATTTT. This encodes CASSVTSGGTDTQYF.

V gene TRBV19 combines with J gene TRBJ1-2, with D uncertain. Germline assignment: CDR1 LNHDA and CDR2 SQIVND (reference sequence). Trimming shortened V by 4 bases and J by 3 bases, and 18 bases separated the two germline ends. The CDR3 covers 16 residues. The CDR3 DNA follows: TGTGCCAGTAGTAAAGGCAGCCCTAGGTCCCACTATGGCTACACCTTC. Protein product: CASSKGSPRSHYGYTF.

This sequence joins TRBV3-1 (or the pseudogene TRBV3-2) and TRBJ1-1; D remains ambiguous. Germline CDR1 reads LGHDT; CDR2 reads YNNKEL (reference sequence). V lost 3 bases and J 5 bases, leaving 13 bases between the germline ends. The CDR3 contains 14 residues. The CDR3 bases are TGTGCCAGCAGCCAGAGAACAGTTACTACTGAAGCTTTCTTT. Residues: CASSQRTVTTEAFF.

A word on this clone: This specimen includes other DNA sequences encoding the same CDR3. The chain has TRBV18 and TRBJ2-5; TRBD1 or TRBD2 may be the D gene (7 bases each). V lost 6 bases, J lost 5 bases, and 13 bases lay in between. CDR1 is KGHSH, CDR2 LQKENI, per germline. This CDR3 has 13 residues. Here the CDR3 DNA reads TGTGCCAGCTCGCCAGGGGGGGAGGAGACCCAGTACTTC. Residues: CASSPGGEETQYF.

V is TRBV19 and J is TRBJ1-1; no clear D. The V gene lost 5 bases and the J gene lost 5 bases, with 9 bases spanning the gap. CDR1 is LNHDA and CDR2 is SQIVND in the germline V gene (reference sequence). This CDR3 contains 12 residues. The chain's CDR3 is CASSSARTEAFF. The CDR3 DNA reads TGTGCCAGTAGTTCCGCGCGGACTGAAGCTTTCTTT.

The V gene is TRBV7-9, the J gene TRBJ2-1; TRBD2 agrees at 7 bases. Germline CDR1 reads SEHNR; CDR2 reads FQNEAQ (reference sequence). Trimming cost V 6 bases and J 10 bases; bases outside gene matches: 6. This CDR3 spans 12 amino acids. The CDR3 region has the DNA TGTGCCAGCAGGCGTTTGGGAGGGGAGCAGTTCTTC. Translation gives CASRRLGGEQFF.